One sample yielded the 25 T cell receptor beta chains listed below, sequenced in a study of T-cell memory formation after mild COVID-19 (dated by TCRdb to the early 2020s). The library relied on 5' RACE. TCRdb shows the sequencer as Illumina NovaSeq 6000. TCRdb reprocessing: public reads trimmed at Q25 with fastp, clones called with MiXCR, in-frame beta chains kept. Every entry covers one CDR3 protein and lists the most common genes and DNA from its rows. Across this sample there are around 130,000 distinct CDR3 sequences, with 15% to 20% seen only once. The ten largest clones capture approximately 13% of the sample. The sequenced sample was PBMCs or a T cell subset sorted from them (not recorded which). These receptors originate from an adult woman who had mild COVID-19 (a few samples of this study predate the infection). The sample titles of this study are shuffled in the database, so cell type and time point are left out; the donor was told from shared clones.

This sequence joins TRBV2 and TRBJ2-7; no clear D gene. The V gene's germline CDR1 is SNHLY and CDR2 FYNNEI. Trimming pared 2 bases from V and 2 bases from J, leaving 10 bases between. The CDR3 has 14 amino acids. The CDR3 region is CASSEYNGPYEQYF. The CDR3 DNA sequence: TGTGCCAGCAGTGAATACAACGGGCCCTACGAGCAGTACTTC.

The chain carries TRBV24-1 and TRBJ1-5, with D uncertain. V was clipped by 4 bases and J by 0 bases, with 6 bases between them. CDR1 KGHDR and CDR2 SFDVKD come from the germline V gene. The length of the CDR3 is 14 residues. This CDR3 reads CATSDYYSNQPQHF. The CDR3 coding sequence is TGTGCCACCAGTGACTATTATAGCAATCAGCCCCAGCATTTT.

The chain has TRBV14 and TRBJ2-7; either TRBD1 or TRBD2 may supply D (5 bases each). Trimming removed 4 bases from V and 6 bases from J, with 7 bases in between. CDR1 is SGHDN, CDR2 FVKESK, per germline. The CDR3 loop spans 11 amino acids. CDR3: CASSRGVEQYF. The CDR3 DNA reads as TGTGCCAGCAGCCGAGGGGTCGAGCAGTACTTC.

This clonotype has more than one count but fewer than ten. CDR3 residues: CASSIGLAGGTDTQYF. As DNA, the CDR3 is TGCGCCAGCAGCATAGGACTAGCGGGGGGCACAGATACGCAGTATTTT. V gene TRBV5-1 combines with J gene TRBJ2-3; 13 nucleotides agree with TRBD2. Germline V CDR1 and CDR2: SGHRS, YFSETQ. Germline trimming cut 4 bases from V and 1 base from J; bases unmatched to any gene: 3. The CDR3 sequence is 16 residues long.

In this sample, this clonotype turned up once. The V call is TRBV2, the J call TRBJ1-2; D is possibly TRBD1 (5 bases). Between the trimmed V and J ends, which lost 8 bases and 5 bases, there was a span of 15 bases. This CDR3 has 13 residues. Looked up from germline, CDR1 is SNHLY and CDR2 is FYNNEI. CDR3 sequence (DNA): TGTGCCAGCGTGCTGTTGGGGCCTTATGGCTACACCTTC. Its translation: CASVLLGPYGYTF.

This clonotype has just a few counts. The chain joins TRBV7-3 to TRBJ2-3; TRBD2 matches at 7 bases. CDR3 length equals 14 residues. V lost 7 bases and J lost 5; bases outside the gene matches: 9. From germline, CDR1 is SGHTA and CDR2 FQGTGA. The CDR3 is CASKASGMGDTQYF. DNA of the CDR3: TGTGCCAGCAAGGCGAGCGGGATGGGAGATACGCAGTATTTT.

This clonotype turned up a few times. The V gene is TRBV29-1, the J gene TRBJ2-7; no clear D gene. This CDR3 is 11 amino acids long. Germline V gene sequence: CDR1 SQVTM, CDR2 ANQGSEA. V was shortened by 4 bases and J by 4 bases, with 8 bases between the two germline ends. The CDR3 protein is CSVGSGYEQYF. CDR3 nucleotide sequence: TGCAGCGTTGGGTCCGGGTACGAGCAGTACTTC.

This clonotype was seen once. The chain carries TRBV19 and TRBJ1-2; a weak D match, TRBD1 (5 bases). V lost 6 bases and J lost 5, with 19 bases in between. This CDR3 is 15 amino acids long. The germline V gene encodes CDR1 LNHDA and CDR2 SQIVND (reference sequence). CDR3 loop: CASRPITWGQYGYTF. In nucleotides, the CDR3 is TGTGCCAGTAGACCTATTACATGGGGCCAGTATGGCTACACCTTC. Complete variable domain (other parts from reference TRBV19 and TRBJ1-2): DGGITQSPKYLFRKEGQNVTLSCEQNLNHDAMYWYRQDPGQGLRLIYYSQIVNDFQKGDIAEGYSVSREKKESFPLTVTSAQKNPTAFYLCASRPITWGQYGYTFGSGTRLTVV.

In this sample, this clonotype turned up once. This chain links TRBV5-6 with TRBJ2-7; D gene unclear. Germline CDR1 is SGHDT and CDR2 is YYEEEE. The CDR3 is 15 residues long. The germline V and J ends were trimmed by 4 bases and 2 bases, with 16 bases remaining between them. The CDR3 DNA follows: TGTGCCAGCAGCCGGGTGGGCCAGGAGACCTACGAGCAGTACTTC. Its translation: CASSRVGQETYEQYF.

The rearrangement links TRBV7-9 to TRBJ2-3; 9 bases align to TRBD1. Losses at the gene ends were 8 bases for V and 5 bases for J; bases not matched to a gene: 5. The CDR3 runs 13 residues. The germline V gene has CDR1 SEHNR and CDR2 FQNEAQ (reference sequence). In nucleotides, the CDR3 is TGTGCCAGCCGGGACAGGGCAAAAGATACGCAGTATTTT. Translating gives CASRDRAKDTQYF. Full variable domain (rest looked up from reference TRBV7-9 and TRBJ2-3): DTGVSQNPRHKITKRGQNVTFRCDPISEHNRLYWYRQTLGQGPEFLTYFQNEAQLEKSRLLSDRFSAERPKGSFSTLEIQRTEQGDSAMYLCASRDRAKDTQYFGPGTRLTVL.

The chain has TRBV5-1 and TRBJ2-1; 9 bases align to TRBD2. CDR1 and CDR2 from the germline V gene are SGHRS and YFSETQ. The CDR3 is made up of 16 amino acids. V gave up 0 bases and J gave up 5 bases; unmatched junction bases: 6. The CDR3 reads CASSLVAGVSDNEQFF. Here the CDR3 DNA reads TGCGCCAGCAGCTTGGTAGCGGGGGTGTCAGACAATGAGCAGTTCTTC.

This clonotype showed up just once. The rearrangement joins TRBV7-3 to TRBJ2-2; 11 nucleotides match TRBD2. Germline V gene data show CDR1 as SGHTA and CDR2 as FQGTGA. The CDR3 has 17 amino acids. Losses at the gene ends were 2 bases for V and 4 bases for J; bases not matched to a gene: 6. The CDR3 coding sequence is TGTGCCAGCAGCTTACCAGGGCTAGCGGGGGGCACCGGGGAGCTGTTTTTT. Translating gives CASSLPGLAGGTGELFF.

This clonotype was seen once. The chain employs TRBV4-2 and TRBJ1-3; D uncertain. V was trimmed by 0 bases and J by 0 bases, leaving 12 bases between them. Germline V lookup: CDR1 LGHNA, CDR2 YNFKEQ. This CDR3 has 17 amino acids. The CDR3 loop reads CASSQERTTLSGNTIYF. For the CDR3, the DNA is TGTGCCAGCAGCCAAGAACGAACAACCCTCTCTGGAAACACCATATATTTT.

This clonotype was seen a handful of times. The chain couples TRBV7-2 to TRBJ2-5; 11 bases align to TRBD1. The trim removed 4 bases at V and 5 bases at J, leaving 3 bases unmatched. Germline lookup yields CDR1 SGHTA and CDR2 FQGNSA. This CDR3 is built from 14 residues. CDR3 bases: TGTGCCAGCAGCTGGGACAGGGGGGGGGAGACCCAGTACTTC. Protein: CASSWDRGGETQYF.

The chain joins TRBV12-3 or TRBV12-4 to TRBJ1-1; 7 bases agree with TRBD1. CDR3 length: 14 residues. V was pared by 5 bases and J by 10 bases, with 13 bases of the junction left unmatched. For the CDR3, the DNA is TGTGCCAGCAGTCCAGGGGGGGGGGATTCTGGAGCTTTCTTT. As protein: CASSPGGGDSGAFF.

V gene TRBV9 combines with J gene TRBJ1-5; D might be TRBD1 (5 bases). The V and J ends lost 2 bases and 2 bases respectively, with 11 bases between them. Germline CDR1 reads SGDLS; CDR2 reads YYNGEE. This CDR3 spans 15 amino acids. DNA of the CDR3: TGTGCCAGCAGCGTGGGGGAATTGGGCAATCAGCCCCAGCATTTT. Its translation: CASSVGELGNQPQHF. The complete variable domain, with remaining parts taken from reference TRBV9 and TRBJ1-5, reads DSGVTQTPKHLITATGQRVTLRCSPRSGDLSVYWYQQSLDQGLQFLIQYYNGEERAKGNILERFSAQQFPDLHSELNLSSLELGDSALYFCASSVGELGNQPQHFGDGTRLSIL.

This clonotype was found a few times. The chain uses TRBV7-8 and TRBJ2-1; TRBD2 agrees at 15 bases. Per germline, CDR1 SGHVS and CDR2 FQNEAQ. The J segment lost 5 bases and the V segment lost 5 bases, leaving 4 bases of the junction unmatched. This CDR3 is built from 16 residues. The CDR3 here is CASSGGLAGGDNEQFF. CDR3 nucleotides: TGTGCCAGCAGCGGAGGACTAGCGGGAGGGGACAATGAGCAGTTCTTC.

At least ten counts were recorded for this clonotype. V and J are TRBV29-1 and TRBJ1-5, with a possible D match to TRBD1 (6 bases). CDR1 and CDR2 (germline): SQVTM, ANQGSEA. The CDR3 is 13 residues long. The V and J ends lost 7 bases and 4 bases respectively, with 14 bases between them. The CDR3 protein is CSAGRGGNQPQHF. The CDR3 coding sequence is TGCAGCGCCGGAAGGGGGGGGAATCAGCCCCAGCATTTT.

This chain connects TRBV7-6 to TRBJ2-1; perhaps TRBD2 as D (7 bases). The germline gives CDR1 SGHVS, CDR2 FNYEAQ. The CDR3 extends over 13 amino acids. The V end was cut by 4 bases, the J end by 10 bases, with 14 bases between. The CDR3 DNA reads TGTGCCAGCAGCTCCCACGGGGGGCGGGAGCAGTTCTTC. Amino acids: CASSSHGGREQFF.

This clonotype turned up a few times. The chain is built from TRBV19 and TRBJ1-1; 8 bases line up with TRBD1. Unmatched junction bases numbered 4, after V lost 2 bases and J lost 8 bases. This CDR3 is built from 13 residues. Germline values: CDR1 LNHDA, CDR2 SQIVND (reference sequence). CDR3: CASSIQGAFEAFF. The DNA for the CDR3 is TGTGCCAGTAGTATACAGGGGGCCTTCGAAGCTTTCTTT.

This clonotype has more than one count but fewer than ten. This rearrangement joins TRBV10-3 to TRBJ2-7, with D possibly TRBD2 on 6 matching bases. The CDR3 loop spans 17 amino acids. The ends were cut back, 0 bases at V and 5 bases at J, with 20 bases in the middle. Germline-derived CDR1 and CDR2 are ENHRY and SYGVKD. The CDR3 region is CAISESPDYPWHDEQYF. CDR3 DNA: TGTGCCATCAGTGAGTCCCCGGACTATCCGTGGCACGACGAGCAGTACTTC.

CDR3 DNA sequence: TGCGCCAGCAGCCCGGGACTTTTGGTGGGCAATCAGCCCCAGCATTTT. This sequence encodes CASSPGLLVGNQPQHF. This chain connects TRBV5-1 to TRBJ1-5; maybe TRBD1 (5 bases). The CDR3 loop spans 16 amino acids. Per germline, CDR1 SGHRS and CDR2 YFSETQ. The germline V and J ends were trimmed by 4 bases and 2 bases, with 16 bases remaining between them.

The V and J genes are TRBV15 and TRBJ1-2, with 9 bases that match TRBD1. The CDR3 consists of 15 residues. The V gene's germline CDR1 is LNHNV and CDR2 YYDKDF (reference sequence). V shed 2 bases and J 7 bases; nucleotides not matched to a gene: 8. This CDR3 is CATSRPGQGSFGYTF. As DNA, the CDR3 is TGTGCCACCAGCAGACCGGGACAGGGTTCGTTTGGCTACACCTTC.

This chain uses TRBV29-1 with TRBJ1-1, with D unresolved. Germline CDR1 and CDR2: SQVTM and ANQGSEA. Trimming took 4 bases from V and 0 from J, leaving 12 bases between them. The CDR3 contains 14 residues. CDR3 DNA sequence: TGCAGCGTTGGCTTGTACAGTATGAACACTGAAGCTTTCTTT. Amino acid sequence: CSVGLYSMNTEAFF. The full variable domain, completed using reference TRBV29-1 and TRBJ1-1, is SAVISQKPSRDICQRGTSLTIQCQVDSQVTMMFWYRQQPGQSLTLIATANQGSEATYESGFVIDKFPISRPNLTFSTLTVSNMSPEDSSIYLCSVGLYSMNTEAFFGQGTRLTVV.

This clonotype was detected a few times. The chain employs TRBV5-1 and TRBJ1-2; D uncertain. V lost 0 bases and J lost 1, with 7 bases in between. The CDR3 loop spans 14 amino acids. Per germline, CDR1 SGHRS and CDR2 YFSETQ. CDR3 coding DNA: TGCGCCAGCAGCTTGGCCTCAGATAACTATGGCTACACCTTC. This encodes CASSLASDNYGYTF.